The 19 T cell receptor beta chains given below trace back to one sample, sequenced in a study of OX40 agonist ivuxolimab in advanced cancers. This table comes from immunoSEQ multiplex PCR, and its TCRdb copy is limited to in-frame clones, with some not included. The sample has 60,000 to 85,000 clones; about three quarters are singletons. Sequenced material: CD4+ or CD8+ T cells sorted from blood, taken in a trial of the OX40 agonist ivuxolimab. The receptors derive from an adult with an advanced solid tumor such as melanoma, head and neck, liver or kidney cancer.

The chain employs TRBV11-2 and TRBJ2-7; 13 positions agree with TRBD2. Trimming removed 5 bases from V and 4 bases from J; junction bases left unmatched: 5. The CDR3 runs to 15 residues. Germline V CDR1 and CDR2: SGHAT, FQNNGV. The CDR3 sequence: CASSTTSGRSYEQYF. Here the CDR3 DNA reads TGTGCCAGCAGCACGACTAGCGGGAGGTCGTACGAGCAGTACTTC. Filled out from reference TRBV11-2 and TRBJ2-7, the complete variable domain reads EAGVAQSPRYKIIEKRQSVAFWCNPISGHATLYWYQQILGQGPKLLIQFQNNGVVDDSQLPKDRFSAERLKGVDSTLKIQPAKLEDSAVYLCASSTTSGRSYEQYFGPGTRLTVT.

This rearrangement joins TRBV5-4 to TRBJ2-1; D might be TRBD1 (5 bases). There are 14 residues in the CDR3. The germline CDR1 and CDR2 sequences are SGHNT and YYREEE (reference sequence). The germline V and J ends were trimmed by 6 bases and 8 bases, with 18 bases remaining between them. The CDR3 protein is CASTGLWEGDEQFF. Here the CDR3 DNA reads TGTGCCAGCACCGGCTTATGGGAAGGGGATGAGCAGTTCTTC.

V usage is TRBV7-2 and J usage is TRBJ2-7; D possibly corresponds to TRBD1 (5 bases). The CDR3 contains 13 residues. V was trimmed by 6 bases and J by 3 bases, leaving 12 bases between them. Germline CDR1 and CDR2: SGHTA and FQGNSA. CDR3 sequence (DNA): TGTGCCAGCAGGCAGGGTTTCTTCTACGAGCAGTACTTC. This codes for CASRQGFFYEQYF.

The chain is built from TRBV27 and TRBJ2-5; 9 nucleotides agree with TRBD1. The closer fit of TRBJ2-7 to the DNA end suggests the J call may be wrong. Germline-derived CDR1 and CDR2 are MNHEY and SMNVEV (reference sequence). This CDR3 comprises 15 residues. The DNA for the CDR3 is TGTGCCAGCAGTTTAAAGGGACAGGGCCAGTACGAGCAGTACTTC. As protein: CASSLKGQGQYEQYF.

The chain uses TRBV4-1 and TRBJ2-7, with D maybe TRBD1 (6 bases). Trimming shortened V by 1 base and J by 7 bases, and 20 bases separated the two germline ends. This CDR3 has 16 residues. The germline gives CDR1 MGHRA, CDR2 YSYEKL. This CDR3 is CASSQGQGPRTGEQYF. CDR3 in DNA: TGCGCCAGCAGCCAAGGGCAGGGCCCACGAACAGGGGAGCAGTACTTC.

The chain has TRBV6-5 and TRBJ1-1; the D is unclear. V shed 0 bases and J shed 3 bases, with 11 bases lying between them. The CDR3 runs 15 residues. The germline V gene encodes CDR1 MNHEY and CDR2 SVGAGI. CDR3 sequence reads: CASSYSGGLDTEAFF. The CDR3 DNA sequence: TGTGCCAGCAGTTACTCAGGAGGGTTGGACACTGAAGCTTTCTTT.

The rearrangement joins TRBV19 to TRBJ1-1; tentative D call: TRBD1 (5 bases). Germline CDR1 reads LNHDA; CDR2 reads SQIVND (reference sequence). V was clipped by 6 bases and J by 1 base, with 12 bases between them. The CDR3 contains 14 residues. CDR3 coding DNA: TGTGCCAGTAGGACCAGGGATTCGAACACTGAAGCTTTCTTT. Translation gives CASRTRDSNTEAFF.

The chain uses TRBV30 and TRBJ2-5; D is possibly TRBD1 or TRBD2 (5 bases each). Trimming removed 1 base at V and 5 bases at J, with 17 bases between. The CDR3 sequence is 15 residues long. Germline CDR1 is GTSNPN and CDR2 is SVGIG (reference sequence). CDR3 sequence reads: CAWSGIQGALETQYF. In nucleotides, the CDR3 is TGTGCCTGGAGTGGTATTCAGGGAGCGTTGGAGACCCAGTACTTC.

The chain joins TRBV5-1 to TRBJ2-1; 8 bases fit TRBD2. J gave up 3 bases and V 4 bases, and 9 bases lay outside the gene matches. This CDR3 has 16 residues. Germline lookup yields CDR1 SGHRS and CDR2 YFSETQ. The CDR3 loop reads CASSQIAGRSYNEQFF. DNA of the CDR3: TGCGCCAGCAGCCAAATAGCGGGGAGAAGCTACAATGAGCAGTTCTTC.

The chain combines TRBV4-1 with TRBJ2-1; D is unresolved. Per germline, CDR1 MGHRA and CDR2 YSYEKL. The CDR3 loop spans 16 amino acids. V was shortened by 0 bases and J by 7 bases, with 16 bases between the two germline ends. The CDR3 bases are TGCGCCAGCAGCCAAGAAGCGAGCTTCCTGCTGAATGAGCAGTTCTTC. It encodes CASSQEASFLLNEQFF.

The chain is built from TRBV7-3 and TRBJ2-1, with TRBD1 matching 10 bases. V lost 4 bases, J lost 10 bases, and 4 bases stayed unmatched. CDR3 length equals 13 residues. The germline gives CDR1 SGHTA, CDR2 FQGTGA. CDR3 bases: TGTGCCAGCAGCTCGACAGGGGGCGGCGAGCAGTTCTTC. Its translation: CASSSTGGGEQFF. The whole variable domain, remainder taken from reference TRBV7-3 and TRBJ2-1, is GAGVSQTPSNKVTEKGKYVELRCDPISGHTALYWYRQSLGQGPEFLIYFQGTGAADDSGLPNDRFFAVRPEGSVSTLKIQRTERGDSAVYLCASSSTGGGEQFFGPGTRLTVL.

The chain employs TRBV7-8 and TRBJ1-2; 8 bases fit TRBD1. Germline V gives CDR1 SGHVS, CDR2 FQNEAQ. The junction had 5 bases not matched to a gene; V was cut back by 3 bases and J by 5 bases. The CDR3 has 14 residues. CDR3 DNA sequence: TGTGCCAGCAGCTTCGGGACAGGCGATTATGGCTACACCTTC. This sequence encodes CASSFGTGDYGYTF. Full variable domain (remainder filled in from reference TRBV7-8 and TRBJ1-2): GAGVSQSPRYKVAKRGQDVALRCDPISGHVSLFWYQQALGQGPEFLTYFQNEAQLDKSGLPSDRFFAERPEGSVSTLKIQRTQQEDSAVYLCASSFGTGDYGYTFGSGTRLTVV.

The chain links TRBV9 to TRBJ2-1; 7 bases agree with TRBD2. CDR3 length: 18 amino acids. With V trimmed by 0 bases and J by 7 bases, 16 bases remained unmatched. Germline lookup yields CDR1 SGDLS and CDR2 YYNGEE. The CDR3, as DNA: TGTGCCAGCAGCGTAGTCCGCCTTTCTGCGGGAGTGTGGAATGAGCAGTTCTTC. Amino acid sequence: CASSVVRLSAGVWNEQFF.

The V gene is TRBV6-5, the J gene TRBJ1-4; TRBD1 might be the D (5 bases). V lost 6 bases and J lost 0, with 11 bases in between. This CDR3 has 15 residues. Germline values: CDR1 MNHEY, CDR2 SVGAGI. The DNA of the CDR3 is TGTGCCAGCAGCCGACAGTATGCAACTAATGAAAAACTGTTTTTT. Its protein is CASSRQYATNEKLFF.

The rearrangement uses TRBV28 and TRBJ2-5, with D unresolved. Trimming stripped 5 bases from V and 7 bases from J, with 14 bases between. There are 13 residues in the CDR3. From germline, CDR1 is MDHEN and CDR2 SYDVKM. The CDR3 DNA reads TGTGCCAGCAGTCATTCGGGTAGTGGGACCCAGTACTTC. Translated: CASSHSGSGTQYF.

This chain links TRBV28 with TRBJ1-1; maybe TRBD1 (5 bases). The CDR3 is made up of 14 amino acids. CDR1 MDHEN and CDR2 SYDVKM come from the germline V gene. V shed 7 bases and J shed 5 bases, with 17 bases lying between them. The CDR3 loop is CASTTPGGWTEAFF. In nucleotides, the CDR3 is TGTGCCAGCACCACCCCGGGGGGGTGGACTGAAGCTTTCTTT.

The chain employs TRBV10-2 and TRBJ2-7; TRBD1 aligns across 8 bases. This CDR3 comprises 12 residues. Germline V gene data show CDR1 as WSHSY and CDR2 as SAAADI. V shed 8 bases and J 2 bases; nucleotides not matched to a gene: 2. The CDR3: CASGQGAYEQYF. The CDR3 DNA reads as TGCGCCAGCGGACAGGGCGCCTACGAGCAGTACTTC.

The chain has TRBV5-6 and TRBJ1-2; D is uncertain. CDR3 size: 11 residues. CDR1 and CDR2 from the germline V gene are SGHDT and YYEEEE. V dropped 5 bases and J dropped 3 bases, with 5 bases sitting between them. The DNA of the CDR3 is TGTGCCAGCAGACGGGACTATGGCTACACCTTC. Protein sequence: CASRRDYGYTF.

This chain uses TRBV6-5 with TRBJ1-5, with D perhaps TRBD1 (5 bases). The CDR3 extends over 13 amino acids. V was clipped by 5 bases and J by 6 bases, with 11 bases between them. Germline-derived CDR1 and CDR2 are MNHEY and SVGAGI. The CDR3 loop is CASSQGTSQPQHF. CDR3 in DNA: TGTGCCAGCAGTCAAGGGACTTCTCAGCCCCAGCATTTT.